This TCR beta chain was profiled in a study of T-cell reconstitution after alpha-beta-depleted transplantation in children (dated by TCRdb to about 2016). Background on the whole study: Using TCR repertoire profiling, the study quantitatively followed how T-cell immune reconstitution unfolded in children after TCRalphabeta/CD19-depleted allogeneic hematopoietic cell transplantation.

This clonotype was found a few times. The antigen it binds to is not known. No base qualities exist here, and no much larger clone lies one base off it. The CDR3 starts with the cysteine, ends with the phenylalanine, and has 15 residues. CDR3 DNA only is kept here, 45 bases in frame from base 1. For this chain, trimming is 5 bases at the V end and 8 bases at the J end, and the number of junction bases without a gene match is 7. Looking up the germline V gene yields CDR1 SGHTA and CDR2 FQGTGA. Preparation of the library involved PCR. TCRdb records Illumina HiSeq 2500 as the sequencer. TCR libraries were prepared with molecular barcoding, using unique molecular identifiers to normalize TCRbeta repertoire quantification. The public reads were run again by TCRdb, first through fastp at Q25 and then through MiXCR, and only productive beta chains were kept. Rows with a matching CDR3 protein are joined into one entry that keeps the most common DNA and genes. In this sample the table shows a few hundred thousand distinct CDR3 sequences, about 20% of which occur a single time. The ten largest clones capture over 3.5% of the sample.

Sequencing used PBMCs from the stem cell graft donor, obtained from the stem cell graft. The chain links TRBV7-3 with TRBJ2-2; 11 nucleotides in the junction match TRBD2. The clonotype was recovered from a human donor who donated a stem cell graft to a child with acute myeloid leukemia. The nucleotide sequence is TGTGCCAGCAGCCCCCAACTAGCGGGAGATGGGGAGCTGTTTTTT. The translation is CASSPQLAGDGELFF.